Listed here is a single TCR beta chain. Antigen: not known. These data come from a study of blood T cells in healthy people across ages. Study-wide results and limits: Considered underestimates were the diversity estimates obtained from one million T cells.

Trimming stripped 7 bases from V and 1 base from J, with 7 bases between. Germline V gene lookup returns CDR1 SGHTA and CDR2 FQGNSA. This CDR3 comprises 13 residues. Sample-barcoded 5' priming and a J-beta primer mix drove a second PCR of 7 to 11 cycles. Every molecule of cDNA carried a tag from a template-switch adaptor with 12 random nucleotides. TCRdb passed the 5' RACE reads through MiXCR, listing each CDR3 protein once. The sample comprises hundreds of thousands of distinct CDR3 sequences, around two fifths of which are singletons, and about 32% rests with the top ten. Isolated per sample were at least 7 million PBMCs.

Sequenced material: blood. The receptor was isolated from a man older than 75 in good health. The chain combines TRBV7-2 with TRBJ2-2, with D unclear. The CDR3 DNA is TGTGCCAGCAATGTGAGGAACACCGGGGAGCTGTTTTTT. Translation gives CASNVRNTGELFF.